The entry below describes one T cell receptor (beta chain). TCR sequencing used cDNA made by reverse transcription of extracted RNA. Only in-frame clones appear in the TCRdb table, and some are missing; sequencing was by immunoSEQ multiplex PCR. Of 150,000 to 200,000 clones in the sample, about 60% were seen once. The data belong to a study of CD8+ T cells in alopecia areata. The V and J ends lost 4 bases and 7 bases, in that order; junction bases with no gene match: 8. Germline CDR1 and CDR2: SGHDN and FVKESK. The CDR3 covers 15 residues. Sequencing used CD4+ T cells sorted from blood, obtained at week 0. The chain uses TRBV14 and TRBJ1-4, with 8 nucleotides matching TRBD1. The receptor comes from a human donor with alopecia areata. The CDR3, as DNA: TGTGCCAGCAGCCGAGGTGGACAGGGCGGTGAAAAACTGTTTTTT. Residues: CASSRGGQGGEKLFF.